A selection of T cell receptor beta chains follows, all from one sample in a study of T cell responses to AZD1222 COVID-19 vaccine. Method: immunoSEQ multiplex PCR; TCRdb's copy keeps in-frame clones and lacks some. Of about 94,000 clones detected, approximately 90% appear once; the ten largest clones hold about an eighth. The sequencing used peripheral blood, collected on day 0 of AZD1222 vaccination. These receptors were collected from an adult in good health. The conserved cysteine and the conserved F or W are not part of the CDR3 here.

v_gene	j_gene	CDR3aa
TRBV10-2	TRBJ1-4	ASRDRHHEKLF
TRBV29-1	TRBJ1-2	SVAGGYGYT
TRBV11-2	TRBJ2-1	ASSRKNNEQF
TRBV2	TRBJ1-3	ASSLGQPSGNTIY
TRBV28	TRBJ1-5	ASSVTGDSQPQH
TRBV5-1	TRBJ2-2	ASSLARQNTGELF
TRBV19	TRBJ2-7	ASSKTGDSYYEQY
TRBV3-1/TRBV3-2	TRBJ2-1	ASSHPGGYNEQF
TRBV15	TRBJ2-1	ATSRDQQGWALSSYNEQF
TRBV28	TRBJ2-5	ASKLAGRETQY
TRBV12-5	TRBJ1-1	ASGPTENTEAF
TRBV6-5	TRBJ1-5	ASSIGTVNQPQH
TRBV7-9	TRBJ2-2	ASSLREISNTGELF
TRBV4-2	TRBJ1-2	ASHGRGTYGYT
TRBV19	TRBJ2-4	ASSPTGTLNIQY
TRBV5-1	TRBJ2-3	ASRGGAGTDTQY
TRBV30	TRBJ1-2	ARIQGPDYGYT
TRBV7-9	TRBJ2-2	ASSFWDLRTGELF